The clone carrying this T cell receptor beta chain was counted ten times or more. What it binds is not known. By 5'RACE with 10-nucleotide random UMIs, the cDNA was made. MiXCR, run by TCRdb on the 5' RACE reads, gives a single entry per CDR3 protein. This table has tens of thousands of distinct CDR3 sequences, approximately 7.2% appearing once. The CDR3 is 15 amino acids. Trimming at V came to 4 bases and at J to 2 bases, leaving 3 bases not matched to a gene. CDR1 is MNHEY and CDR2 is SVGEGT in the germline V gene. The sample comes from a study of neurological immune-mediated disorders. CD4+ or CD8+ T cells, 1 million per library, were used for sorted libraries. Study-wide points: The study found no CDR3 amino acid sequences shared by expanded clones across subjects, suggesting private repertoires in all groups.

This TCR was recovered from a man in his fifties or sixties in good health. This chain connects TRBV6-2 or TRBV6-3 to TRBJ2-1; 9 bases map to TRBD2. Sequencing used CD4+ T cells from blood. The CDR3 region is CASSWGLATYNEQFF. CDR3 nucleotide sequence: TGTGCCAGCAGTTGGGGACTAGCTACCTACAATGAGCAGTTCTTC.